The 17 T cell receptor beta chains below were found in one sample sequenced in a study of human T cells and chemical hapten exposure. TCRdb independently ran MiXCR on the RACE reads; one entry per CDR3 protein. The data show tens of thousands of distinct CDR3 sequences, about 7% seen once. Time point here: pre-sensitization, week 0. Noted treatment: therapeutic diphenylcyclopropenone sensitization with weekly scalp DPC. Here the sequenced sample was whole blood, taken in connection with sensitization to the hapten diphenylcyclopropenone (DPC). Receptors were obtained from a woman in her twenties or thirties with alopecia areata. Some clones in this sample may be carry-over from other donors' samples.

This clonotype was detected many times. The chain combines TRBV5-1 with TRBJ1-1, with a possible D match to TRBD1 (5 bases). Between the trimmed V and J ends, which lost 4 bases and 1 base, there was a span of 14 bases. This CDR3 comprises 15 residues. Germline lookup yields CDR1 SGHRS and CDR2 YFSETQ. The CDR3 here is CASSLPGTGNTEAFF. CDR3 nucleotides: TGCGCCAGCAGCCTCCCCGGGACGGGGAACACTGAAGCTTTCTTT.

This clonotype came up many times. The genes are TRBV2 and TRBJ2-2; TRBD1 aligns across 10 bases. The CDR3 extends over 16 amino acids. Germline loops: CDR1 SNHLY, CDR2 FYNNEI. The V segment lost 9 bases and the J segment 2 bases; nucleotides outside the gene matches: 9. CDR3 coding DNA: TGTGCCAGTGACGGACAGGGGGTCGTTAACACCGGGGAGCTGTTTTTT. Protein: CASDGQGVVNTGELFF.

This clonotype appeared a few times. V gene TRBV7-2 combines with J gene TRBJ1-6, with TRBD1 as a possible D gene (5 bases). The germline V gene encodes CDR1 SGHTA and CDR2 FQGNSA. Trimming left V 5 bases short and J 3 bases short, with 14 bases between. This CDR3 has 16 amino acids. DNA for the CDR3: TGTGCCAGCAGCGCCCAAACAGGTTTCTATAATTCACCCCTCCACTTT. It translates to CASSAQTGFYNSPLHF.

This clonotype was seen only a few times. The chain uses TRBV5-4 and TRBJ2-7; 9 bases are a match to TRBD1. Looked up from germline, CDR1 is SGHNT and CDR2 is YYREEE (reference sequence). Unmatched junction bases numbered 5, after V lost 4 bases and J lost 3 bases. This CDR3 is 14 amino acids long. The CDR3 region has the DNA TGTGCCAGCAGCGCGGGACAGGGTGGCTACGAGCAGTACTTC. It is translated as CASSAGQGGYEQYF.

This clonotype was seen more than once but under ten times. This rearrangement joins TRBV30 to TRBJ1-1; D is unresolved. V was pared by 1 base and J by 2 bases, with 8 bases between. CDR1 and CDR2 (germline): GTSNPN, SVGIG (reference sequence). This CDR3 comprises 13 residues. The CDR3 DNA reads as TGTGCCTGGAGTGCGAAGGGAAACACTGAAGCTTTCTTT. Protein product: CAWSAKGNTEAFF.

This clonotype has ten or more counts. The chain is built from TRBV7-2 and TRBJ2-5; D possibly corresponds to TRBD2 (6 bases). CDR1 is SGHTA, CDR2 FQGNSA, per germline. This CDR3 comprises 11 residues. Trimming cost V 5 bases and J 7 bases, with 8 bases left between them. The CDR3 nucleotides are TGTGCCAGCAGCGCACTAGCGACCCAGTACTTC. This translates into CASSALATQYF.

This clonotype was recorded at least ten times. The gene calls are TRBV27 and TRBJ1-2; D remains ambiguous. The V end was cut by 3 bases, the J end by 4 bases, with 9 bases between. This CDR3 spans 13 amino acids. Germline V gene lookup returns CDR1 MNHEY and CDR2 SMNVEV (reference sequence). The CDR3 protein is CASSLEGSYGYTF. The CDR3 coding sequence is TGTGCCAGCAGTTTGGAGGGAAGCTATGGCTACACCTTC.

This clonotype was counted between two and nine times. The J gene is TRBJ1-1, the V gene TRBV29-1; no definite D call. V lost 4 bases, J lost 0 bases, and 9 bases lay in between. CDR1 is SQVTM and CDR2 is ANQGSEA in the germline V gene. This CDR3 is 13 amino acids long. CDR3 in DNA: TGCAGCGTTGCTACGCAGATGAACACTGAAGCTTTCTTT. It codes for CSVATQMNTEAFF.

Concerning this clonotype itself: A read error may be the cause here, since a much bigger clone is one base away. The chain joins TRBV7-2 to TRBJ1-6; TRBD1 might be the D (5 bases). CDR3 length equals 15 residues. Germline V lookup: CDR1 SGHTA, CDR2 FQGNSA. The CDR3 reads CARSLRQSGGSPLHF. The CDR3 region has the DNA TGTGCCAGGAGCTTGCGACAGTCCGGGGGGTCACCCCTCCACTTT.

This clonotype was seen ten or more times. The CDR3 loop is CASTPGWSGGIQYF. DNA of the CDR3: TGTGCCAGCACACCAGGGTGGTCAGGGGGGATTCAGTACTTC. The chain links TRBV25-1 to TRBJ2-4; TRBD1 is a possible D gene (7 bases). Germline CDR1 and CDR2: MGHDK and SYGVNS. The CDR3 is 14 amino acids. Deletions cut 7 bases from V and 10 bases from J, with 20 bases between.

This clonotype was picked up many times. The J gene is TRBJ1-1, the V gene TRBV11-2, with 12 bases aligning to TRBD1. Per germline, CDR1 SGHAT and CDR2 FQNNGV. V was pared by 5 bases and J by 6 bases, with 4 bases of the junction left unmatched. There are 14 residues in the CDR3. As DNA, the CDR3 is TGTGCCAGCAGCGCGGGACAGGGGGCCGCTGAAGCTTTCTTT. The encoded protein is CASSAGQGAAEAFF.

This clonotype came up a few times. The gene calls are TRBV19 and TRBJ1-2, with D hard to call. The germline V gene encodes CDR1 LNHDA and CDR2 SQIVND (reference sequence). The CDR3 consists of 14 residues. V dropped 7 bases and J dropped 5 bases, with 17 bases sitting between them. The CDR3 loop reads CASTSQIGSYGYTF. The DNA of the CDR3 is TGTGCCAGTACCAGCCAGATAGGGAGTTATGGCTACACCTTC.

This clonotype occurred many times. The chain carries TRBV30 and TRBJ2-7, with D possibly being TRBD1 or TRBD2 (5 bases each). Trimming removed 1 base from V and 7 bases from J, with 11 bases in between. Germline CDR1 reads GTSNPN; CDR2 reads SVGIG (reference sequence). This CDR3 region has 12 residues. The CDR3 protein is CAWSGREWEQYF. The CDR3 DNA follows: TGTGCCTGGAGTGGCAGGGAGTGGGAGCAGTACTTC.

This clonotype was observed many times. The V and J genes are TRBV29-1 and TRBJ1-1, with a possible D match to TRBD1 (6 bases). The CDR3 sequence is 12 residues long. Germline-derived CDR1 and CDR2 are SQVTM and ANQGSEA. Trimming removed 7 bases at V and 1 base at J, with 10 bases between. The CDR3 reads CSATGQNTEAFF. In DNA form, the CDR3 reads TGCAGCGCAACGGGACAGAACACTGAAGCTTTCTTT.

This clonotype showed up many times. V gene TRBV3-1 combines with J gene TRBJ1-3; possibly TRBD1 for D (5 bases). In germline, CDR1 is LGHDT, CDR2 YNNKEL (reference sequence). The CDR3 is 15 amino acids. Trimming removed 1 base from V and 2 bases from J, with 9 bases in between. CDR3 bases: TGTGCCAGCAGCCAAGTCTTGGGGCCTGGAAACACCATATATTTT. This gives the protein CASSQVLGPGNTIYF. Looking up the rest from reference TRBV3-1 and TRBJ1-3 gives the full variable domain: DTAVSQTPKYLVTQMGNDKSIKCEQNLGHDTMYWYKQDSKKFLKIMFSYNNKELIINETVPNRFSPKSPDKAHLNLHINSLELGDSAVYFCASSQVLGPGNTIYFGEGSWLTVV.

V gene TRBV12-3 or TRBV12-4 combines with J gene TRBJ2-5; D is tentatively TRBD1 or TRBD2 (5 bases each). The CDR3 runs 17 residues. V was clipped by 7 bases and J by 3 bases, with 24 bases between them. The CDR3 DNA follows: TGTGCCAGCACCCTTCATGGGGCCCGGGGTACTAAAGAGACCCAGTACTTC. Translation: CASTLHGARGTKETQYF.

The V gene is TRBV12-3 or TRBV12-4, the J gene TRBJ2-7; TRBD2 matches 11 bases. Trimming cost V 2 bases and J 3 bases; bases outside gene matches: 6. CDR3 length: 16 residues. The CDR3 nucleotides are TGTGCCAGCAGTTTATCGCTAGCGGGGGGCCGCTACGAGCAGTACTTC. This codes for CASSLSLAGGRYEQYF.